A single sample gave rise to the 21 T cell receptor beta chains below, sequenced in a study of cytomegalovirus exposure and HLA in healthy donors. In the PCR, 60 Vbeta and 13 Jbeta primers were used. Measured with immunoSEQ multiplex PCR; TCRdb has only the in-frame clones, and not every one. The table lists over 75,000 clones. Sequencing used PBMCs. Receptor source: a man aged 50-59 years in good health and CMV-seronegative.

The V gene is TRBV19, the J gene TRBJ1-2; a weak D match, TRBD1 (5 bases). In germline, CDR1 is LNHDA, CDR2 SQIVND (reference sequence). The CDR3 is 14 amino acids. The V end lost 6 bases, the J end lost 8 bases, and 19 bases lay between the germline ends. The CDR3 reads CASSDRSRYEGYTF. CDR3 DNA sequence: TGTGCCAGTAGCGACAGATCGCGCTACGAGGGCTACACCTTC.

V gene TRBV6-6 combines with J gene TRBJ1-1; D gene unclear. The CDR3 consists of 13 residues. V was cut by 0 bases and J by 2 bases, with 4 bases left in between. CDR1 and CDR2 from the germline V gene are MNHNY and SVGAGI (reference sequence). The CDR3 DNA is TGTGCCAGCAGTTACTCGAGAAACACTGAAGCTTTCTTT. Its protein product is CASSYSRNTEAFF.

The chain's CDR3 is CASSLWQGDRETQYF. CDR3 in DNA: TGTGCCAGCAGCTTGTGGCAGGGTGACAGGGAGACCCAGTACTTC. The chain couples TRBV5-8 to TRBJ2-5, with D tentatively TRBD1 (6 bases). The germline gives CDR1 SGHTS, CDR2 YDEGEE. V lost 1 base, J lost 5 bases, and 15 bases lay in between. The CDR3 is 15 amino acids.

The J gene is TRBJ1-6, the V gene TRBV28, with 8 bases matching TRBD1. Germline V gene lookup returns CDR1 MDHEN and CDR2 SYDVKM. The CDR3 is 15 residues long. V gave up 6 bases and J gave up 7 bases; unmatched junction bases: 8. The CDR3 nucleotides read TGTGCCAGCAGACCAGGACAGGGAAGAAATTCACCCCTCCACTTT. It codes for CASRPGQGRNSPLHF.

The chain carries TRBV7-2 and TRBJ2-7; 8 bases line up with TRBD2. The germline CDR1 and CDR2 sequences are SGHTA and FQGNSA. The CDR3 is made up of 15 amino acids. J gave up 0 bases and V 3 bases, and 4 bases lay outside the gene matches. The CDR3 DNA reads TGTGCCAGCAGCTTCACTAGCGGTAGCTCCTACGAGCAGTACTTC. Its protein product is CASSFTSGSSYEQYF.

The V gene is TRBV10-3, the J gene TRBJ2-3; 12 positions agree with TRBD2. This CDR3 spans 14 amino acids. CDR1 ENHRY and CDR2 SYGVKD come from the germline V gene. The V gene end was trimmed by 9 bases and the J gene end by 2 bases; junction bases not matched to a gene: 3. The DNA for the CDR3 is TGTGCCATTAGACTAGCGGGGGACACAGATACGCAGTATTTT. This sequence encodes CAIRLAGDTDTQYF.

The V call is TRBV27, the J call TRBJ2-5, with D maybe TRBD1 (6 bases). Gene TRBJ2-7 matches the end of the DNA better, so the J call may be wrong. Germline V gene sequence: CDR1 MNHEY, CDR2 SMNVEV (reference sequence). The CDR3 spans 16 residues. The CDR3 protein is CASSLSARGDAYEQYF. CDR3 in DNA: TGTGCCAGCAGTTTATCGGCCAGGGGAGATGCCTACGAGCAGTACTTC.

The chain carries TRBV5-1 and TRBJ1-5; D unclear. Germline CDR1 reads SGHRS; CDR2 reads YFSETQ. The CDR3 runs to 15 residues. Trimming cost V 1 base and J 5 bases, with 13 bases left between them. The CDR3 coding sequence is TGCGCCAGCAGCTTGTCAGCGGGATTAGATCAGCCCCAGCATTTT. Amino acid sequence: CASSLSAGLDQPQHF.

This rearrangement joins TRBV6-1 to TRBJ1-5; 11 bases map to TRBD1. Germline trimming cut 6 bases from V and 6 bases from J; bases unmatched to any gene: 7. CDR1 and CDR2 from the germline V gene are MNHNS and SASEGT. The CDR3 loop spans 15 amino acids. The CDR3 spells CASRDRGRVSQPQHF. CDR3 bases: TGTGCCAGCAGGGACAGGGGGCGTGTATCTCAGCCCCAGCATTTT.

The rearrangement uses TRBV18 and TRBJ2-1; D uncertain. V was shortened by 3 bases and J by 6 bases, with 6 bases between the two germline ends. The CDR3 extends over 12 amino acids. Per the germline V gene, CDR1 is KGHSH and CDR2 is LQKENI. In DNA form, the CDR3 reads TGTGCCAGCTCACCTGGTAGCAATGAGCAGTTCTTC. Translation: CASSPGSNEQFF.

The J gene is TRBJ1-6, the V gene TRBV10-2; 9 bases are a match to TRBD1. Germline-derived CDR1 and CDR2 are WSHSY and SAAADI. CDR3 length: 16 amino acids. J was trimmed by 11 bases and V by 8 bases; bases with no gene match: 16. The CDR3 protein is CASQTRAGTGITPLHF. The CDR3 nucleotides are TGCGCCAGCCAGACCAGGGCCGGGACAGGGATTACACCCCTCCACTTT.

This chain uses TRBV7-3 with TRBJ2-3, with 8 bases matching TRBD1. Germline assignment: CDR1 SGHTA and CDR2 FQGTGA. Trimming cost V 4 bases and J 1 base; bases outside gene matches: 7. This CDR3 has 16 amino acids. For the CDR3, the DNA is TGTGCCAGCAGCTCATACCAGGGGGCAGGCACAGATACGCAGTATTTT. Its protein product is CASSSYQGAGTDTQYF.

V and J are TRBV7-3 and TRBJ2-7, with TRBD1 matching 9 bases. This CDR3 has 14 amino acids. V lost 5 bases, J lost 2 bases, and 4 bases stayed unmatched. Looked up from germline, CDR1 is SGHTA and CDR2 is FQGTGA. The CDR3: CASSLGQGTYEQYF. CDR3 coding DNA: TGTGCCAGCAGCCTGGGACAGGGTACCTACGAGCAGTACTTC.

For the CDR3, the DNA is TGTGCCAGCAGCTTCCCCAACAGAGATGGCTACACCTTC. It is translated as CASSFPNRDGYTF. The rearrangement joins TRBV7-3 to TRBJ1-2; D is unclear. This CDR3 spans 13 amino acids. V lost 3 bases, J lost 6 bases, and 11 bases lay in between. Germline assignment: CDR1 SGHTA and CDR2 FQGTGA.

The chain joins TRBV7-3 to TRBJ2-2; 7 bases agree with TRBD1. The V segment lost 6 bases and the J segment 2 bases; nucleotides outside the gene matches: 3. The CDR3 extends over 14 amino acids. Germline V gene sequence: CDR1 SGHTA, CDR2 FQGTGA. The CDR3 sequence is CASRTGINTGELFF. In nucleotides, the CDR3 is TGTGCCAGCAGGACAGGGATAAACACCGGGGAGCTGTTTTTT.

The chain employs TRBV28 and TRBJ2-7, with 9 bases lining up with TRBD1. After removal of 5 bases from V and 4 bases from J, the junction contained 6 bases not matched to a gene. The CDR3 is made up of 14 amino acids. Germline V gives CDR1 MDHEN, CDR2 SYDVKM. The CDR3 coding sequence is TGTGCCAGCAGTCCACAGGGGGCGGATTACGAGCAGTACTTC. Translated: CASSPQGADYEQYF. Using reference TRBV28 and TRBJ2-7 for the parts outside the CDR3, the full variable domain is DVKVTQSSRYLVKRTGEKVFLECVQDMDHENMFWYRQDPGLGLRLIYFSYDVKMKEKGDIPEGYSVSREKKERFSLILESASTNQTSMYLCASSPQGADYEQYFGPGTRLTVT.

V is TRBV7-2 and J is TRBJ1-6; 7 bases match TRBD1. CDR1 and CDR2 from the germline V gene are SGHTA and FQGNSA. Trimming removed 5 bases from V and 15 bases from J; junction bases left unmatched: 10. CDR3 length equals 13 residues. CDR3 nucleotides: TGTGCCAGCAGCCCCGCCAGGACAGGCGTCCTCCACTTT. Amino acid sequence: CASSPARTGVLHF.

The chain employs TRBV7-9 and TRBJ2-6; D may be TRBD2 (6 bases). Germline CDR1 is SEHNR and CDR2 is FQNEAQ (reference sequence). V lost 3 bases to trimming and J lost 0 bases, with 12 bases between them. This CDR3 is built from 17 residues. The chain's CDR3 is CASSFFMGGSGANVLTF. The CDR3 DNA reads TGTGCCAGCAGCTTTTTTATGGGGGGCTCTGGGGCCAACGTCCTGACTTTC.

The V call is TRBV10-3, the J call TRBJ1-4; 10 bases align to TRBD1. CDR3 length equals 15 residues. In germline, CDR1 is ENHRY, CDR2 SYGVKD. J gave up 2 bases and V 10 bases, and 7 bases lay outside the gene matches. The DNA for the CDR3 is TGTGCCACGTCCCGGGACAGGGGCACTAATGAAAAACTGTTTTTT. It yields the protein CATSRDRGTNEKLFF.

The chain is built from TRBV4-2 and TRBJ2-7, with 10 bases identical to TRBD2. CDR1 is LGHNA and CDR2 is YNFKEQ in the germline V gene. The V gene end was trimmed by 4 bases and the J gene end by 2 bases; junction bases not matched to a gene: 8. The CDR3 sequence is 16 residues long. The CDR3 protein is CASSLSQGTSAYEQYF. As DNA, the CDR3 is TGTGCCAGCAGCCTTAGTCAGGGGACTAGCGCCTACGAGCAGTACTTC.

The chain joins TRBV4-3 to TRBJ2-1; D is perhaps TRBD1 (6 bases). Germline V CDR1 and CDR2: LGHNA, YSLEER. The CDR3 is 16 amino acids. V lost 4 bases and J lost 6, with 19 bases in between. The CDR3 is CASSLHLSSRGNEQFF. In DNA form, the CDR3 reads TGCGCCAGCAGCCTCCATCTCTCATCCAGGGGCAATGAGCAGTTCTTC.